This T cell receptor beta chain is drawn from a study of T cell changes during pregnancy in multiple sclerosis. CDR1 and CDR2 from the germline V gene are PRHDT and FYEKMQ (reference sequence). The CDR3 has 15 residues. The V gene end was trimmed by 6 bases and the J gene end by 6 bases; junction bases not matched to a gene: 10. Assay used: immunoSEQ multiplex PCR; TCRdb lists only in-frame clones, some missing. The profile shows about 68,000 clones, 90% of them singletons. The receptor was isolated from a female donor with multiple sclerosis, enrolled in a pregnancy study. This specimen was peripheral blood, taken in the third trimester of pregnancy. V is TRBV13 and J is TRBJ1-2, with TRBD1 matching over 10 bases. The CDR3 region has the DNA TGTGCCAGCAGACGTGCGACAGGGGGCAAGAATGGCTACACCTTC. It yields the protein CASRRATGGKNGYTF. The variable domain in full, with the rest retrieved from reference TRBV13 and TRBJ1-2, is AAGVIQSPRHLIKEKRETATLKCYPIPRHDTVYWYQQGPGQDPQFLISFYEKMQSDKGSIPDRFSAQQFSDYHSELNMSSLELGDSALYFCASRRATGGKNGYTFGSGTRLTVV.